Presented here are 29 T cell receptor beta chains from one specimen sequenced in a study of OX40 agonist ivuxolimab in advanced cancers. The library relied on the immunoSEQ multiplex PCR assay. TCRdb retrieved this table from immuneACCESS and kept in-frame rearrangements only. Not all clones are present; in checked studies, unresolved V genes account for under half, and no reason is known for the remainder. The sample has 81,000 or so clones on record, about 93% of them singletons. In total, the top ten clones hold roughly 13% of the sample. The material was CD4+ or CD8+ T cells sorted from blood, obtained in a trial of the OX40 agonist ivuxolimab. These receptors originate from an adult with an advanced solid tumor such as melanoma, head and neck, liver or kidney cancer.

The J gene is TRBJ2-4, the V gene TRBV7-8; TRBD1 matches 7 bases. The CDR3 is 16 amino acids. The V gene end was trimmed by 2 bases and the J gene end by 0 bases; junction bases not matched to a gene: 4. CDR1 is SGHVS and CDR2 is FQNEAQ in the germline V gene. The CDR3 nucleotides read TGTGCCAGCAGCTTACAGACAGGGTTAGCCAAAAACATTCAGTACTTC. Its translation is CASSLQTGLAKNIQYF.

CDR3 sequence: CASSSGTANEKLFF. The CDR3 nucleotides read TGTGCCAGCAGCTCAGGGACGGCTAATGAAAAACTGTTTTTT. The V call is TRBV5-6, the J call TRBJ1-4; D may be TRBD1 (5 bases). The germline gives CDR1 SGHDT, CDR2 YYEEEE. Trimming took off 3 bases at V and 3 bases at J, with 9 bases between the two ends. The CDR3 is made up of 14 amino acids.

The gene calls are TRBV25-1 and TRBJ1-2, with unresolved D. V gave up 1 base and J gave up 1 base, with 13 bases separating them. The CDR3 totals 16 residues. Per the germline V gene, CDR1 is MGHDK and CDR2 is SYGVNS. The CDR3 sequence is CASSEWVEGNNYGYTF. Written as DNA, the CDR3 is TGTGCCAGCAGTGAATGGGTGGAGGGAAATAACTATGGCTACACCTTC.

This clone was seen just once. The V gene is TRBV7-2, the J gene TRBJ2-7; D might be TRBD1 (6 bases). The CDR3 totals 14 residues. V shed 0 bases and J shed 1 base, with 7 bases lying between them. Per germline, CDR1 SGHTA and CDR2 FQGNSA. For the CDR3, the DNA is TGTGCCAGCAGCTTAGCGGACAGTTCCTACGAGCAGTACTTC. Its translation: CASSLADSSYEQYF.

This CDR3 is CASSPGARGTYEQYF. DNA for the CDR3: TGTGCCAGTAGCCCGGGGGCCAGGGGGACGTACGAGCAGTACTTC. The chain has TRBV19 and TRBJ2-7; maybe TRBD1 (7 bases). The CDR3 totals 15 residues. Trimming shortened V by 6 bases and J by 4 bases, and 19 bases separated the two germline ends. The germline V gene has CDR1 LNHDA and CDR2 SQIVND (reference sequence).

The gene calls are TRBV4-3 and TRBJ2-1; 7 bases agree with TRBD1. V trimming: 4 bases; J trimming: 9 bases; junction bases outside the gene matches: 15. From germline, CDR1 is LGHNA and CDR2 YSLEER. This CDR3 spans 16 amino acids. The CDR3 DNA follows: TGCGCCAGCAGCCTAAACAGGGGTAGGGGCGGCGTTGAGCAGTTCTTC. Protein: CASSLNRGRGGVEQFF.

The genes are TRBV19 and TRBJ2-1, with a weak D call TRBD1 (6 bases). The CDR3 length is 12 residues. Germline loops: CDR1 LNHDA, CDR2 SQIVND (reference sequence). With 6 bases removed from V and 4 bases from J, the gap between germline ends came to 7 bases. The CDR3 sequence: CASSRGYNEQFF. In DNA form, the CDR3 reads TGTGCCAGTAGCAGGGGATACAATGAGCAGTTCTTC.

The chain uses TRBV14 and TRBJ1-4; possibly TRBD1 for D (5 bases). The germline V and J ends were trimmed by 2 bases and 11 bases, with 12 bases remaining between them. The germline CDR1 and CDR2 sequences are SGHDN and FVKESK. The CDR3 extends over 13 amino acids. The CDR3 region is CASSQPGWGKLFF. DNA of the CDR3: TGTGCCAGCAGCCAACCAGGGTGGGGGAAACTGTTTTTT.

The rearrangement joins TRBV4-1 to TRBJ2-1, with D unclear. The ends were cut back, 4 bases at V and 0 bases at J, with 19 bases in the middle. Per germline, CDR1 MGHRA and CDR2 YSYEKL. The CDR3 spans 18 residues. The CDR3 region is CASSPSFDGFRSYNEQFF. Written as DNA, the CDR3 is TGCGCCAGCAGCCCAAGTTTCGATGGGTTTCGCTCCTACAATGAGCAGTTCTTC.

This chain uses TRBV4-1 with TRBJ2-1, with D hard to call. The CDR3 contains 12 residues. V gave up 8 bases and J gave up 7 bases, with 12 bases separating them. Germline CDR1 reads MGHRA; CDR2 reads YSYEKL. CDR3 residues: CASSYRENEQFF. The CDR3 DNA follows: TGCGCCAGCTCCTACAGAGAAAATGAGCAGTTCTTC.

The CDR3: CASSNPGGGNYGYTF. CDR3 DNA: TGTGCCAGCAGTAACCCGGGGGGCGGGAACTATGGCTACACCTTC. The rearrangement joins TRBV6-5 to TRBJ1-2; tentatively, D is TRBD1 (6 bases). Germline V gene sequence: CDR1 MNHEY, CDR2 SVGAGI. The CDR3 is 15 residues long. V gave up 5 bases and J gave up 2 bases, with 15 bases separating them.

The chain is built from TRBV12-5 and TRBJ2-7; D gene ambiguous. Looked up from germline, CDR1 is LGHNT and CDR2 is FRNRAP. Trimming stripped 1 base from V and 6 bases from J, with 13 bases between. The CDR3 consists of 14 residues. The CDR3 reads CASGLDSVTCEQYF. CDR3 bases: TGTGCTAGTGGTTTGGACAGTGTGACCTGCGAGCAGTACTTC.

V usage is TRBV4-1 and J usage is TRBJ2-7; D is perhaps TRBD2 (6 bases). The CDR3 covers 15 residues. The germline V gene encodes CDR1 MGHRA and CDR2 YSYEKL. V was pared by 1 base and J by 5 bases, with 15 bases between. CDR3 sequence (DNA): TGCGCCAGCAGCCAAGGGGGAGGTGGGATGGACGAGCAGTACTTC. This translates into CASSQGGGGMDEQYF.

The chain recombines TRBV19 with TRBJ2-5; D tentatively fits TRBD1 or TRBD2 (6 bases each). This CDR3 has 15 residues. Trimming removed 2 bases from V and 4 bases from J, with 14 bases in between. Per germline, CDR1 LNHDA and CDR2 SQIVND (reference sequence). The CDR3 is CASSIFGGTRETQYF. The CDR3 DNA follows: TGTGCCAGTAGTATATTCGGGGGCACACGAGAGACCCAGTACTTC.

This sequence joins TRBV5-8 and TRBJ2-5; 9 bases are a match to TRBD1. The germline CDR1 and CDR2 sequences are SGHTS and YDEGEE. V gave up 0 bases and J gave up 8 bases; unmatched junction bases: 8. This CDR3 is 15 amino acids long. The CDR3 DNA reads as TGTGCCAGCAGCTTGGATGGGACAGGGACGCCAACCCAGTACTTC. Translated: CASSLDGTGTPTQYF. The variable domain in full, completed from reference TRBV5-8 and TRBJ2-5, reads EAGVTQSPTHLIKTRGQQATLRCSPISGHTSVYWYQQALGLGLQFLLWYDEGEERNRGNFPPRFSGRQFPNYSSELNVNALELEDSALYLCASSLDGTGTPTQYFGPGTRLLVL.

The chain employs TRBV11-2 and TRBJ2-7; 9 bases match TRBD1. Looked up from germline, CDR1 is SGHAT and CDR2 is FQNNGV. The CDR3 runs to 15 residues. The V and J ends lost 4 bases and 4 bases, in that order; junction bases with no gene match: 8. DNA for the CDR3: TGTGCCAGCAGCTCACGGTCCGGGACAGGGTACGAGCAGTACTTC. As protein: CASSSRSGTGYEQYF.

The chain joins TRBV18 to TRBJ1-5; the match to TRBD1 covers 7 bases. Per germline, CDR1 KGHSH and CDR2 LQKENI. CDR3 size: 14 residues. J lost 9 bases, V lost 3 bases, and 8 bases had no gene match. CDR3 loop: CASSPRDSLWPQHF. Written as DNA, the CDR3 is TGTGCCAGCTCACCCCGGGACAGTCTATGGCCCCAGCATTTT. Drawing the rest from reference TRBV18 and TRBJ1-5, the complete variable domain is NAGVMQNPRHLVRRRGQEARLRCSPMKGHSHVYWYRQLPEEGLKFMVYLQKENIIDESGMPKERFSAEFPKEGPSILRIQQVVRGDSAAYFCASSPRDSLWPQHFGDGTRLSIL.

V gene TRBV6-5 combines with J gene TRBJ1-1, with TRBD1 identical over 7 bases. Germline trimming cut 7 bases from V and 1 base from J; bases unmatched to any gene: 3. This CDR3 is 13 amino acids long. The V gene's germline CDR1 is MNHEY and CDR2 SVGAGI. As DNA, the CDR3 is TGTGCCAGCACCACAGGGGCGAACACTGAAGCTTTCTTT. Translating it yields CASTTGANTEAFF.

The gene calls are TRBV28 and TRBJ1-2, with TRBD1 as a possible D gene (6 bases). The V and J ends lost 6 bases and 6 bases respectively, with 17 bases between them. Germline values: CDR1 MDHEN, CDR2 SYDVKM. The CDR3 is 14 residues long. CDR3 sequence reads: CASSNGGGIDGYTF. The CDR3, as DNA: TGTGCCAGCAGCAACGGGGGCGGGATCGATGGCTACACCTTC.

This chain joins TRBV7-8 and TRBJ1-3, with no clear D. Germline values: CDR1 SGHVS, CDR2 FQNEAQ. V was cut by 0 bases and J by 0 bases, with 9 bases left in between. There are 16 residues in the CDR3. CDR3 DNA: TGTGCCAGCAGCTTAGCGTACACCTACTCTGGAAACACCATATATTTT. Residues: CASSLAYTYSGNTIYF.

The chain employs TRBV7-2 and TRBJ2-1; the D is unclear. Germline CDR1 SGHTA, CDR2 FQGNSA. The CDR3 loop spans 15 amino acids. The V gene lost 1 base and the J gene lost 4 bases, with 11 bases spanning the gap. The CDR3, as DNA: TGTGCCAGCAGCTTAGAGTATCGACTTTACAATGAGCAGTTCTTC. It translates to CASSLEYRLYNEQFF.

The J gene is TRBJ2-2, the V gene TRBV4-2; tentatively, D is TRBD1 (8 bases). The CDR3 length is 16 residues. V shed 7 bases and J shed 5 bases, with 20 bases lying between them. Germline lookup yields CDR1 LGHNA and CDR2 YNFKEQ. CDR3 coding DNA: TGTGCCAGCACCCAGGGGGGGCAGGGGGCAACCGGGGAGCTGTTTTTT. Translated: CASTQGGQGATGELFF.

The chain uses TRBV4-1 and TRBJ2-3; 8 nucleotides align to TRBD1. Losses at the gene ends were 0 bases for V and 1 base for J; bases not matched to a gene: 3. This CDR3 comprises 16 residues. The germline CDR1 and CDR2 sequences are MGHRA and YSYEKL. This CDR3 reads CASSQDVTGGTDTQYF. The DNA of the CDR3 is TGCGCCAGCAGCCAAGATGTGACAGGGGGCACAGATACGCAGTATTTT.

The J gene is TRBJ1-5, the V gene TRBV12-5; the D is unclear. Per germline, CDR1 LGHNT and CDR2 FRNRAP. This CDR3 is 11 amino acids long. Trimming left V 5 bases short and J 1 base short, with 0 bases between. The CDR3 DNA is TGTGCTAGTGGTAGCAATCAGCCCCAGCATTTT. This sequence encodes CASGSNQPQHF.

The chain is built from TRBV27 and TRBJ1-2; 9 positions agree with TRBD1. The CDR3 is 17 amino acids. The germline V gene encodes CDR1 MNHEY and CDR2 SMNVEV (reference sequence). V lost 3 bases to trimming and J lost 3 bases; unmatched junction nucleotides: 11. The CDR3 DNA reads TGTGCCAGCAGTTTTATGGGACAGGGCCCCACCGACTATGGCTACACCTTC. This translates into CASSFMGQGPTDYGYTF.

The chain links TRBV13 to TRBJ2-7; tentatively, D is TRBD2 (6 bases). The CDR3 runs 19 residues. CDR1 is PRHDT, CDR2 FYEKMQ, per germline (reference sequence). Trimming stripped 3 bases from V and 4 bases from J, with 28 bases between. The CDR3 is CASSFYTSRGPKGRYEQYF. The CDR3 nucleotides read TGTGCCAGCAGCTTCTATACATCGAGGGGTCCCAAGGGGAGGTACGAGCAGTACTTC.

The chain combines TRBV7-7 with TRBJ2-2; 8 bases line up with TRBD1. The CDR3 contains 17 residues. Germline V CDR1 and CDR2: SSHAT, FNYEAQ (reference sequence). V was pared by 2 bases and J by 2 bases, with 7 bases of the junction left unmatched. The CDR3 protein is CASSLSSGGPNTGELFF. In DNA form, the CDR3 reads TGTGCCAGCAGCTTATCGTCAGGGGGCCCCAACACCGGGGAGCTGTTTTTT. The full variable domain, completed using reference TRBV7-7 and TRBJ2-2, is GAGVSQSPRYKVTKRGQDVTLRCDPISSHATLYWYQQALGQGPEFLTYFNYEAQPDKSGLPSDRFSAERPEGSISTLTIQRTEQRDSAMYRCASSLSSGGPNTGELFFGEGSRLTVL.

The CDR3 is CASSFLGALGEQFF. The DNA for the CDR3 is TGTGCCAGCAGTTTTCTTGGCGCCCTGGGTGAGCAGTTCTTC. V gene TRBV27 combines with J gene TRBJ2-1; no clear D gene. From germline, CDR1 is MNHEY and CDR2 SMNVEV (reference sequence). The CDR3 contains 14 residues. Trimming stripped 3 bases from V and 9 bases from J, with 15 bases between.

The V and J genes are TRBV13 and TRBJ2-2; the D call may be TRBD1 or TRBD2 (5 bases each). The V and J ends lost 5 bases and 5 bases respectively, with 21 bases between them. Germline V gene sequence: CDR1 PRHDT, CDR2 FYEKMQ (reference sequence). The CDR3 consists of 17 residues. The CDR3 is CASSPKDRVRETGELFF. DNA of the CDR3: TGTGCCAGCAGCCCAAAAGATCGGGTCAGGGAGACCGGGGAGCTGTTTTTT.